This paragraph reports one TCR beta chain. Its antigen is as yet unknown. Compared with germline, one end of the junction differs, possibly owing to a read error. The data originate from a study of blood T cells in healthy people across ages. Study-wide results and limits: The diversity estimates, figures obtained from one million T cells, were considered underestimates.

A J-beta primer mix and a sample-barcoded 5' primer were used in a second PCR of roughly 6 to 11 cycles. TCRdb reprocessed the 5' RACE reads with MiXCR, giving one entry per CDR3 protein. The data show 1.4 million to 1.5 million distinct CDR3 sequences, 42% seen once. This CDR3 comprises 14 residues. Sequencing was done on a sample of blood. This receptor was taken from a woman in her late teens or twenties in good health. The chain joins TRBV12-3 or TRBV12-4 to TRBJ2-3; D is perhaps TRBD2 (6 bases). As DNA, the CDR3 is TGTGCCAGCAGTTTTGGGGGGACCGGAGATGCGCAGTATTTT. Protein sequence: CASSFGGTGDAQYF.